This passage covers 15 T cell receptor beta chains from one sample sequenced in a study of T cell repertoires in cytomegalovirus infection. MiXCR was run by TCRdb on the reads, yielding one entry per CDR3 protein. The table has 400,000 to 550,000 distinct CDR3 sequences, over 9% seen once; the top ten hold roughly a tenth. Sample: PBMCs. These receptors all come from a human donor in good health (CMV status not recorded). Some clones in this sample may be carry-over from other donors' samples.

This clonotype was seen a few times. The rearrangement joins TRBV4-1 to TRBJ2-7, with D perhaps matching TRBD1 or TRBD2 (5 bases each). The V end was cut by 1 base, the J end by 0 bases, with 10 bases between. The CDR3 spans 15 residues. Germline CDR1 reads MGHRA; CDR2 reads YSYEKL. The DNA of the CDR3 is TGCGCCAGCAGCCAAGGGGACGCAATCTCCTACGAGCAGTACTTC. Amino acids: CASSQGDAISYEQYF.

The CDR3 here is CASSERWVAGELFF. The CDR3 bases are TGTGCCAGCAGTGAAAGATGGGTGGCCGGGGAGCTGTTTTTT. V is TRBV2 and J is TRBJ2-2; D is unresolved. CDR3 length: 14 amino acids. Trimming stripped 2 bases from V and 6 bases from J, with 10 bases between. Germline assignment: CDR1 SNHLY and CDR2 FYNNEI.

The rearrangement uses TRBV5-1 and TRBJ2-3; 9 bases are a match to TRBD2. The germline gives CDR1 SGHRS, CDR2 YFSETQ. CDR3 length: 15 residues. J gave up 2 bases and V 5 bases, and 6 bases lay outside the gene matches. CDR3 sequence reads: CASSSSGDLTDTQYF. DNA for the CDR3: TGCGCCAGCAGTTCTAGCGGGGACCTCACAGATACGCAGTATTTT.

Many counts were recorded for this clonotype. The V gene is TRBV7-2, the J gene TRBJ2-5, with TRBD1 identical over 7 bases. The CDR3 is 15 residues long. J lost 5 bases, V lost 4 bases, and 10 bases had no gene match. Germline CDR1 is SGHTA and CDR2 is FQGNSA. CDR3 sequence (DNA): TGTGCCAGCAGCTACCGCCAGGGGGTAGGGGAGACCCAGTACTTC. It codes for CASSYRQGVGETQYF.

This chain uses TRBV20-1 with TRBJ1-4; D is undetermined. CDR1 and CDR2 from the germline V gene are DFQATT and SNEGSKA (reference sequence). The V end was cut by 1 base, the J end by 5 bases, with 5 bases between. This CDR3 region has 12 residues. The CDR3 DNA sequence: TGCAGTGCTAGAGTTCAGAATGAAAAACTGTTTTTT. Translating it yields CSARVQNEKLFF.

This clonotype was seen ten or more times. The J gene is TRBJ1-6, the V gene TRBV12-3 or TRBV12-4; a weak D match, TRBD1 (5 bases). V shed 7 bases and J shed 9 bases, with 13 bases lying between them. The length of the CDR3 is 13 residues. As DNA, the CDR3 is TGTGCCAGCACCCCAGAAAGGGGTTCACCCCTCCACTTT. It specifies CASTPERGSPLHF.

In its sample, this clonotype was seen a few times. This sequence joins TRBV3-1 and TRBJ2-2; D is ambiguous. Trimming pared 0 bases from V and 7 bases from J, leaving 12 bases between. Germline V gene lookup returns CDR1 LGHDT and CDR2 YNNKEL (reference sequence). The CDR3 spans 15 residues. The CDR3 loop reads CASSQDLLGIGELFF. CDR3 nucleotide sequence: TGTGCCAGCAGCCAAGATCTGTTGGGGATCGGGGAGCTGTTTTTT.

This clonotype was recorded a few times. The genes are TRBV12-3 or TRBV12-4 and TRBJ1-2; possible D gene TRBD1, 5 bases. Trimming took off 2 bases at V and 4 bases at J, with 17 bases between the two ends. The CDR3 length is 16 residues. CDR3 sequence reads: CASSLSPGPRIYGYTF. CDR3 nucleotides: TGTGCCAGCAGTTTATCCCCGGGACCCAGGATCTATGGCTACACCTTC.

V gene TRBV20-1 combines with J gene TRBJ2-2; 8 bases are shared with TRBD1. Germline loops: CDR1 DFQATT, CDR2 SNEGSKA (reference sequence). The CDR3 covers 14 residues. V trimming: 3 bases; J trimming: 0 bases; junction bases outside the gene matches: 0. The CDR3 bases are TGCAGTGCTAGGACAGGGGCGAACACCGGGGAGCTGTTTTTT. As protein: CSARTGANTGELFF.

The chain has TRBV14 and TRBJ2-7; D unclear. Germline-derived CDR1 and CDR2 are SGHDN and FVKESK. This CDR3 contains 11 residues. Trimming stripped 1 base from V and 7 bases from J, with 5 bases between. The DNA of the CDR3 is TGTGCCAGCAGCCAAGCAGAAGAGCAGTACTTC. It is translated as CASSQAEEQYF. Looking up the rest from reference TRBV14 and TRBJ2-7 gives the full variable domain: EAGVTQFPSHSVIEKGQTVTLRCDPISGHDNLYWYRRVMGKEIKFLLHFVKESKQDESGMPNNRFLAERTGGTYSTLKVQPAELEDSGVYFCASSQAEEQYFGPGTRLTVT.

This clonotype was seen only a few times. The chain uses TRBV28 and TRBJ2-3; D is perhaps TRBD2 (6 bases). CDR1 MDHEN and CDR2 SYDVKM come from the germline V gene. This CDR3 is 16 amino acids long. V shed 0 bases and J shed 0 bases, with 10 bases lying between them. The CDR3 is CASSLWGSGSTDTQYF. The CDR3 region has the DNA TGTGCCAGCAGTTTATGGGGTAGCGGTAGCACAGATACGCAGTATTTT.

V usage is TRBV5-1 and J usage is TRBJ2-1, with unresolved D. The CDR3 contains 17 residues. Germline V gives CDR1 SGHRS, CDR2 YFSETQ. Between the trimmed V and J ends, which lost 0 bases and 0 bases, there was a span of 13 bases. CDR3 in amino acids: CASSLGQSRSSYNEQFF. The CDR3 bases are TGCGCCAGCAGCTTGGGGCAGTCCCGGAGCTCCTACAATGAGCAGTTCTTC.

The rearrangement uses TRBV6-5 and TRBJ2-1; possibly TRBD1 for D (8 bases). CDR1 MNHEY and CDR2 SVGAGI come from the germline V gene. This CDR3 region has 16 residues. Trimming cost V 3 bases and J 7 bases, with 19 bases left between them. CDR3 sequence: CASSYLDRGGSNEQFF. Here the CDR3 DNA reads TGTGCCAGCAGTTATTTAGACAGGGGAGGGTCTAATGAGCAGTTCTTC.

This chain joins TRBV4-1 and TRBJ2-5; TRBD2 matches at 8 bases. CDR3 length: 16 amino acids. The V and J ends lost 8 bases and 5 bases, in that order; junction bases with no gene match: 16. Germline CDR1 MGHRA, CDR2 YSYEKL. CDR3 sequence: CASRARERPGGETQYF. CDR3 in DNA: TGCGCCAGCCGCGCAAGAGAAAGGCCGGGAGGGGAGACCCAGTACTTC.

Only a few counts were recorded for this clonotype. The chain joins TRBV7-9 to TRBJ1-2; 10 bases match TRBD1. The V segment lost 4 bases and the J segment 7 bases; nucleotides outside the gene matches: 0. This CDR3 is built from 12 residues. CDR1 and CDR2 from the germline V gene are SEHNR and FQNEAQ (reference sequence). The CDR3 nucleotides are TGTGCCAGCAGCTGGGACAGGGGTGGCTACACCTTC. Protein product: CASSWDRGGYTF.